One sample yielded the 14 T cell receptor beta chains listed below, sequenced in a study of T cells in Graves' hyperthyroidism and ophthalmopathy. It was RNA transcripts that yielded the amplified TCR beta CDR3 regions. TCR CDR3 regions were first amplified by RT-PCR with HTBI primers. TCRdb re-derived calls from the multiplex PCR reads in MiXCR, one entry per CDR3 protein. The table lists 380,000 or so distinct CDR3 sequences, approximately 13% of them singletons. The sequencing input was blood. The receptors stem from a man aged 25 to 40 with Graves' hyperthyroidism that later progressed to Graves' ophthalmopathy.

In its sample, this clonotype was seen a few times. The CDR3 nucleotides read TGTGCCAGCAGCTTAACCGGACGTCTAAGCTCCTATAATTCACCCCTCCACTTT. Its protein is CASSLTGRLSSYNSPLHF. The chain couples TRBV7-2 to TRBJ1-6; no firm D call. The germline V gene has CDR1 SGHTA and CDR2 FQGNSA. CDR3 length: 18 amino acids. Trimming cost V 2 bases and J 0 bases, with 14 bases left between them.

This clonotype was seen a handful of times. This chain links TRBV7-2 with TRBJ2-7; no definite D call. Germline loops: CDR1 SGHTA, CDR2 FQGNSA. Deletions cut 4 bases from V and 3 bases from J, with 19 bases between. This CDR3 contains 16 residues. CDR3 coding DNA: TGTGCCAGCAGCTCCAGAGGCCCGCAACCCTACTACGAGCAGTACTTC. It is translated as CASSSRGPQPYYEQYF.

The table lists this clonotype with many counts. This sequence joins TRBV7-9 and TRBJ1-2, with 7 bases that match TRBD1. The germline V gene has CDR1 SEHNR and CDR2 FQNEAQ (reference sequence). V lost 0 bases and J lost 6; bases outside the gene matches: 7. This CDR3 comprises 15 residues. The CDR3 region has the DNA TGTGCCAGCAGCTTAGCAGGGGGCGAGGAGGATGGCTACACCTTC. It encodes CASSLAGGEEDGYTF.

This clonotype was seen many times. This chain connects TRBV9 to TRBJ2-3; D unclear. Germline V lookup: CDR1 SGDLS, CDR2 YYNGEE. V lost 4 bases, J lost 0 bases, and 9 bases lay in between. The CDR3 runs 14 residues. In DNA form, the CDR3 reads TGTGCCAGCAGCTCGGACGGTAGCACAGATACGCAGTATTTT. Protein: CASSSDGSTDTQYF.

This clonotype was recorded a few times. The rearrangement links TRBV6-2 or TRBV6-3 to TRBJ2-3; no reliable D call. Trimming cost V 2 bases and J 3 bases, with 6 bases left between them. This CDR3 has 13 amino acids. CDR1 and CDR2 (germline): MNHEY, SVGEGT. The CDR3 region has the DNA TGTGCCAGCAGTTACGAAATAACAGATACGCAGTATTTT. Encoded protein: CASSYEITDTQYF.

On this clonotype: The germline gene is not matched at one end of the junction; a read error may be the cause. The chain carries TRBV20-1 and TRBJ1-5; 8 bases map to TRBD1. Germline CDR1 reads DFQATT; CDR2 reads SNEGSKA (reference sequence). The CDR3 is 15 amino acids. In DNA, the CDR3 is TGCAGTGCTAGACCCTCCGGGACAGGCAAACAGCCCCAGCATTTT. This codes for CSARPSGTGKQPQHF.

This chain joins TRBV5-1 and TRBJ2-1, with 11 positions matching TRBD1. Germline CDR1 and CDR2: SGHRS and YFSETQ. The CDR3 extends over 16 amino acids. V lost 5 bases, J lost 1 base, and 5 bases stayed unmatched. CDR3 in amino acids: CASSWTGGRSYNEQFF. The CDR3 nucleotides are TGCGCCAGCAGTTGGACAGGGGGCCGTTCCTACAATGAGCAGTTCTTC.

This clonotype came up many times. The chain links TRBV11-2 to TRBJ1-6; 9 bases fit TRBD1. V gave up 5 bases and J gave up 7 bases; unmatched junction bases: 6. The V gene's germline CDR1 is SGHAT and CDR2 FQNNGV. The CDR3 is made up of 15 amino acids. CDR3 sequence: CASSGGQGWNSPLHF. In nucleotides, the CDR3 is TGTGCCAGCAGCGGGGGACAGGGATGGAATTCACCCCTCCACTTT.

The V gene is TRBV6-5, the J gene TRBJ1-2; maybe TRBD1 (5 bases). Germline V CDR1 and CDR2: MNHEY, SVGAGI. The CDR3 has 15 amino acids. Trimming cost V 2 bases and J 2 bases, with 12 bases left between them. Here the CDR3 reads CASSYGGGDNYGYTF. The CDR3 coding sequence is TGTGCCAGCAGTTACGGGGGGGGAGACAACTATGGCTACACCTTC.

This clonotype has a handful of counts. CDR3 sequence (DNA): TGTGCCAGCAGCCCCCTGGGACCAGTAGGCCCCTACAATGAGCAGTTCTTC. Residues: CASSPLGPVGPYNEQFF. V gene TRBV13 combines with J gene TRBJ2-1; D possibly matches TRBD1 or TRBD2 (5 bases each). Trimming removed 5 bases at V and 2 bases at J, with 19 bases between. Germline CDR1 and CDR2: PRHDT and FYEKMQ (reference sequence). CDR3 length: 17 amino acids. Combining the CDR3 with reference TRBV13 and TRBJ2-1 gives the whole variable domain AAGVIQSPRHLIKEKRETATLKCYPIPRHDTVYWYQQGPGQDPQFLISFYEKMQSDKGSIPDRFSAQQFSDYHSELNMSSLELGDSALYFCASSPLGPVGPYNEQFFGPGTRLTVL.

This clonotype showed up just a few times. The chain is built from TRBV6-5 and TRBJ2-5; D unresolved. The V end was cut by 2 bases, the J end by 5 bases, with 9 bases between. Looked up from germline, CDR1 is MNHEY and CDR2 is SVGAGI. The CDR3 is made up of 13 amino acids. The CDR3 nucleotides are TGTGCCAGCAGTTACGGCCCTTGGGAGACCCAGTACTTC. Its translation is CASSYGPWETQYF.

This clonotype was detected many times. The chain has TRBV10-3 and TRBJ1-5; no clear D. V was cut by 0 bases and J by 3 bases, with 9 bases left in between. CDR1 is ENHRY and CDR2 is SYGVKD in the germline V gene. CDR3 length: 15 amino acids. The CDR3: CAISESQDPNQPQHF. Written as DNA, the CDR3 is TGTGCCATCAGTGAGTCCCAGGATCCCAATCAGCCCCAGCATTTT.

The sample holds a few counts of this clonotype. The rearrangement links TRBV18 to TRBJ1-1; 7 positions match TRBD1. Losses at the gene ends were 6 bases for V and 3 bases for J; bases not matched to a gene: 10. The CDR3 loop spans 15 amino acids. Germline V gene lookup returns CDR1 KGHSH and CDR2 LQKENI. The CDR3 spells CASSEKRGPDTEAFF. The CDR3 nucleotides read TGTGCCAGCTCCGAAAAGAGGGGGCCGGACACTGAAGCTTTCTTT.

The table lists this clonotype with a few counts. V and J are TRBV12-3 or TRBV12-4 and TRBJ1-5, with D unclear. Trimming took off 3 bases at V and 5 bases at J, with 14 bases between the two ends. The CDR3 runs to 15 residues. Here the CDR3 DNA reads TGTGCCAGCAGTTTGAGCGGGTTCATGGATCAGCCCCAGCATTTT. It specifies CASSLSGFMDQPQHF.